Described below is a single TCR beta chain sequence and its context. One base away lies a much larger clone, so this may be a sequencing read error. This record comes from a study of T cells in Graves' hyperthyroidism and ophthalmopathy. Amplification of TCR beta CDR3 regions was performed using RNA transcripts as template. First-round RT-PCR of the TCR CDR3 relied on the HTBI primer set. In TCRdb, the multiplex PCR reads were re-called with MiXCR into one record per CDR3 protein. The data hold about 570,000 distinct CDR3 sequences, with around 42% observed a single time. Trimming took 8 bases from V and 5 from J, leaving 12 bases between them. CDR3 length: 12 amino acids. Per the germline V gene, CDR1 is MNHEY and CDR2 is SVGAGI.

This clonotype was obtained from an adult woman with Graves' disease, either hyperthyroidism or ophthalmopathy (not recorded which). The sequencing input was peripheral blood or thyroid tissue (not recorded which). The J gene is TRBJ1-2, the V gene TRBV6-5; D remains ambiguous. The CDR3 bases are TGTGCCAGCCGTCGGCACTCATATGGCTACACCTTC. Amino acid sequence: CASRRHSYGYTF.